This T cell receptor (beta chain) was recovered during a study of shared clonotypes between healthy human individuals. Whole-study findings and limits: Generation probabilities were higher for clonotypes shared across all four sorted-subset donors than for unshared ones.

Deep-level running was used for the assay. Clones were sequenced by immunoSEQ multiplex PCR, and TCRdb holds only the in-frame ones, with some missing. This sample has under 1 million clones, with 80% to 95% found just once. As regards this clone: The antigen remains undetermined.

Naive CD8 cells lacked CD45RO, underwent positive selection for CCR7 and left out terminally differentiated effector memory CD45RA+ cells. All of the donors resided in Nashville, Tennessee, and each was a Caucasian adult. This receptor was obtained from a man younger than 45 in good health. Source material: naive CD8+ T cells sorted from blood.

This CDR3 is CASSERWGGNTEAFF. CDR3 nucleotides: TGTGCCAGCAGTGAAAGATGGGGGGGGAACACTGAAGCTTTCTTT. This chain connects TRBV2 to TRBJ1-1, with a possible D match to TRBD1 (5 bases). The V gene lost 2 bases and the J gene lost 1 base, with 11 bases spanning the gap. Germline CDR1 is SNHLY and CDR2 is FYNNEI. The CDR3 sequence is 15 residues long.